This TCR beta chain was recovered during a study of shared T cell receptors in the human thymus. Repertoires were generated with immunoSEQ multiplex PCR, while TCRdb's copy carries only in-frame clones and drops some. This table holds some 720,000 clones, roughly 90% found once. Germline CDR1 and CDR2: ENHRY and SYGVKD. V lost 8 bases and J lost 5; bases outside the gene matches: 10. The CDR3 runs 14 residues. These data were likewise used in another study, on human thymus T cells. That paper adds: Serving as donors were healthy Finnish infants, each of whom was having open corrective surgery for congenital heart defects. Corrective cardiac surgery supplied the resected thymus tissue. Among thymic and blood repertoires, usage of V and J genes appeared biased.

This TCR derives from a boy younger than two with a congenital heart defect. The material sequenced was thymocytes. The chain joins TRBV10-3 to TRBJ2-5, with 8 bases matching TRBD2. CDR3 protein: CAIGDGRAGETQYF. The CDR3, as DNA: TGTGCCATCGGGGACGGGAGGGCCGGGGAGACCCAGTACTTC.